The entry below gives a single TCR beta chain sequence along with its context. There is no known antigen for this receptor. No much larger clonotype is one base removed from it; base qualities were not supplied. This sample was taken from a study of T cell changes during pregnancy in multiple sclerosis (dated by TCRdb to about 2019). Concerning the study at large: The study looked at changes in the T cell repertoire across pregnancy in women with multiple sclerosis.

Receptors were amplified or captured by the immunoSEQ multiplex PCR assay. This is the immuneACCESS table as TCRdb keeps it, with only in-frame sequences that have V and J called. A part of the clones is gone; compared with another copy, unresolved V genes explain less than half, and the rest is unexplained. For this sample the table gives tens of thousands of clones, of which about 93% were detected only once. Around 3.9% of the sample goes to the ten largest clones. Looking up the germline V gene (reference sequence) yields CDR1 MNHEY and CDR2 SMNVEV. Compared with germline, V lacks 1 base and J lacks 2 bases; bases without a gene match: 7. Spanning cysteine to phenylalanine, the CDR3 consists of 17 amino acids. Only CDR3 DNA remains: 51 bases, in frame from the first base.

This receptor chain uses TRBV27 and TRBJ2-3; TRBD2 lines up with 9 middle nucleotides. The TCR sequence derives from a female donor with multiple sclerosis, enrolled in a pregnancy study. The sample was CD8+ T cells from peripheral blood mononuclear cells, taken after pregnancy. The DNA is TGTGCCAGCAGTTTATGGGCGGGAGGGCCTCCCACAGATACGCAGTATTTT. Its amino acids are CASSLWAGGPPTDTQYF.